A selection of T cell receptor beta chains follows, all from one sample in a study of blood T cell repertoires in COVID-19. Libraries were prepared by immunoSEQ multiplex PCR; TCRdb keeps only in-frame clonotypes and omits some of them. The data show 30,000 to 40,000 clones, with approximately 85% seen just once and over 8.5% held by the top ten. Sequencing used peripheral blood. These receptor sequences come from a human donor in a cohort sampled during active COVID-19. Both conserved end residues are part of each CDR3. The D gene is left open where the match is weak. Clone size is shown for a subset of rows, as once, few, many or a class of expanded clone.

abundance	v_gene	j_gene	len	d_gene	CDR3nt	CDR3aa
-	TRBV19	TRBJ2-2	15	TRBD1	TGTGCCAGTATTTTGGGGACAGGGGGATCCGGGGAGCTGTTTTTT	CASILGTGGSGELFF
-	TRBV4-2	TRBJ1-2	19	TRBD1	TGTGCCAGCAGCCAAGATCAACCCGGGTCGGGACAGCGAAGCTATGGCTACACCTTC	CASSQDQPGSGQRSYGYTF
-	TRBV5-8	TRBJ1-6	15	TRBD1	TGTGCCAGCAGCCCCCCGGGACAGGGGGTTTCACCCCTCCACTTT	CASSPPGQGVSPLHF
once	TRBV6-5	TRBJ2-1	14	TRBD2	TGTGCCAGCACCCCGACGGGGGGGGATGAGGTGCAGTTCTTC	CASTPTGGDEVQFF
-	TRBV6-1	TRBJ1-2	13	-	TGTGCCAGCAGTGATTCCAGGCGTAATGGCTACACCTTC	CASSDSRRNGYTF
-	TRBV5-4	TRBJ1-1	14	-	TGTGCCAGCAGCCTGGACAACATGAACACTGAAGCTTTCTTT	CASSLDNMNTEAFF
-	TRBV7-9	TRBJ1-4	14	-	TGTGCCAGCAGCTTAGATATCTATAATGAAAAACTGTTTTTT	CASSLDIYNEKLFF
-	TRBV5-4	TRBJ1-2	14	-	TGTGCCAGCAGCTTCTCAGGGGCCCAGGGTGGCTACACCTTC	CASSFSGAQGGYTF
-	TRBV6-5	TRBJ1-1	12	-	TGTGCCACCAGACCTCGGGCAGGGAAGGCTTTCTTT	CATRPRAGKAFF
few	TRBV7-9	TRBJ1-1	14	-	TGTGCCAGCAGCTCGGACAGTATGAACACTGAAGCTTTCTTT	CASSSDSMNTEAFF
-	TRBV11-3	TRBJ2-1	14	TRBD1	TGTGCCAGCAGCTATAACAGGGGCGGCGGTGAGCAGTTCTTC	CASSYNRGGGEQFF
-	TRBV6-5	TRBJ1-1	14	TRBD1	TGTGCCAGCAGCTATACAGGGGGAGGCACTGAAGCTTTCTTT	CASSYTGGGTEAFF
-	TRBV4-1	TRBJ1-1	18	-	TGCGCCAGCAGCAAATTCCTGATGACAGGACCCATGAACACTGAAGCTTTCTTT	CASSKFLMTGPMNTEAFF
-	TRBV5-1	TRBJ2-7	16	TRBD1	TGCGCCAGCAGCCCGACAGGGGCGGCATCTTTTTACGAGCAGTACTTC	CASSPTGAASFYEQYF
-	TRBV30	TRBJ2-1	14	TRBD2	TGTGCCTGGAGTGAGCTAGCGGGATACAATGAGCAGTTCTTC	CAWSELAGYNEQFF
-	TRBV10-2	TRBJ2-1	15	-	TGCGCCAGCAGGGGGATTTTAGCGGCCCCGGGGTTGCAGTTCTTC	CASRGILAAPGLQFF
-	TRBV12-5	TRBJ2-1	19	TRBD2	TGTGCTAGTGGTTCCCCGACTAGCGGGATCCTGAGCTCCTACAATGAGCAGTTCTTC	CASGSPTSGILSSYNEQFF
few	TRBV5-1	TRBJ1-1	16	TRBD1	TGCGCCAGCAGCTTGGAAGGGGGCAGCTCCGGCACTGAAGCTTTCTTT	CASSLEGGSSGTEAFF
-	TRBV5-5	TRBJ1-1	13	TRBD1	TGTGCCAGCAGCACAGGGGCAGAAAGGGAAGCTTTCTTT	CASSTGAEREAFF
few	TRBV7-2	TRBJ1-5	14	-	TGTGCCAGCAGCCCCCAAGGGGGCAATCAGCCCCAGCATTTT	CASSPQGGNQPQHF
-	TRBV6-5	TRBJ1-4	14	-	TGTGCCACCCAGGCCCAGGGTTCTGGTGAAAAACTGTTTTTT	CATQAQGSGEKLFF
-	TRBV4-3	TRBJ2-1	18	TRBD1	TGCGCCAGCAGCCAAGTTCTTAACCGGGACAGGGGATACAATGAGCAGTTCTTC	CASSQVLNRDRGYNEQFF
-	TRBV4-2	TRBJ2-2	15	TRBD1	TGTGCCAGCAACGGACAGGGGATATTCTCCGGGGAGCTGTTTTTT	CASNGQGIFSGELFF
once	TRBV9	TRBJ2-3	14	-	TGTGCCAGCAGCCCTACAGGGCACGGAGATACGCAGTATTTT	CASSPTGHGDTQYF
-	TRBV6-5	TRBJ2-1	11	TRBD1	TGTGCCAGCAGCTCCGGGACAGGGGCGCTCTTC	CASSSGTGALF
-	TRBV5-4	TRBJ1-2	13	-	TGTGCCAGCAGCTTGCGGCAGGCCGATGGCTACACCTTC	CASSLRQADGYTF
-	TRBV12-3/TRBV12-4	TRBJ1-2	13	-	TGTGCCAGCAGTTTAAGGGAGGACTATGGCTACACCTTC	CASSLREDYGYTF
-	TRBV6-2/TRBV6-3	TRBJ1-2	11	-	TGTGCCAGCAGTCTGGCCTATGGCTACACCTTC	CASSLAYGYTF
-	TRBV6-2/TRBV6-3	TRBJ1-1	13	-	TGTGCCAGCAGTTACTGGCAGCTAGGTGAAGCTTTCTTT	CASSYWQLGEAFF
-	TRBV27	TRBJ2-3	15	-	TGTGCCAGCAGCTTTAGCGCCCTCCGCACAGATACGCAGTATTTT	CASSFSALRTDTQYF
-	TRBV5-4	TRBJ1-2	16	-	TGTGCCAGCAGCTTGGAAGGGCAGAACGCGGGTAGTGGCTACACCTTC	CASSLEGQNAGSGYTF
-	TRBV25-1	TRBJ1-4	17	TRBD1	TGTGCCAGCAGTGCCTACAGGGGGACACGGGCTAATGAAAAACTGTTTTTT	CASSAYRGTRANEKLFF
-	TRBV13	TRBJ2-2	15	-	TGTGCCAGCAGCTTAGCGGGGACATCGCCCGGGGAGCTGTTTTTT	CASSLAGTSPGELFF
-	TRBV5-1	TRBJ1-2	15	TRBD1	TGCGCCAGCAGCGCGAGACAGGGGACAATAAATGGCTACACCTTC	CASSARQGTINGYTF
-	TRBV2	TRBJ2-5	15	-	TGTGCCAGCAGTGGGGACTTCCTGTACCAAGAGACCCAGTACTTC	CASSGDFLYQETQYF
-	TRBV30	TRBJ1-1	15	TRBD1	TGTGCCTGGACCCACCAGACAGGGGGGAACACTGAAGCTTTCTTT	CAWTHQTGGNTEAFF
-	TRBV3-1/TRBV3-2	TRBJ2-3	16	-	TGTGCCAGCAGCCAACTCACAGGGAGGGCGGCAAGTACGCAGTATTTT	CASSQLTGRAASTQYF
-	TRBV19	TRBJ2-6	18	-	TGTGCCAGTAGTCCCCGGGTAGGGCGGGCCTCTGGGGCCAACGTCCTGACTTTC	CASSPRVGRASGANVLTF
-	TRBV18	TRBJ2-7	16	-	TGTGCCAGCTCACCAAACTCCCTGGACACCTCCTACGAGCAGTACTTC	CASSPNSLDTSYEQYF
-	TRBV1	TRBJ2-7	14	-	TGCACCAGCAGCCAAGAGCTAGCTTGCCACGAGCAGTACTTC	CTSSQELACHEQYF
-	TRBV9	TRBJ2-7	15	TRBD2	TGTGCCAGCAGCGTACATAGCGGGAGTGCATACGAGCAGTACTTC	CASSVHSGSAYEQYF
-	TRBV6-5	TRBJ1-6	14	TRBD1	TGTGCCAGCAGTCCCCGGACAGGGAATTCACCCCTCCACTTT	CASSPRTGNSPLHF
-	TRBV7-2	TRBJ1-2	16	-	TGTGCCAGCAGCTTAGCTATTAGGCAGGGGAAGGATGGCTACACCTTC	CASSLAIRQGKDGYTF
once	TRBV27	TRBJ1-6	15	TRBD1	TGTGCCAGCAGTTCCACAGGGGGCAATAATTCACCCCTCCACTTT	CASSSTGGNNSPLHF